The T cell receptor beta chain under discussion was sequenced for a study of T cell responses to AZD1222 COVID-19 vaccine (dated by TCRdb to the early 2020s). For the wider study: Because spike-specific TCR depth and breadth did not differ between the two schedules, AZD1222 recipients who got a second dose at roughly 4 weeks were pooled with those who got a second dose at roughly 12 weeks. TCR sequencing was performed for roughly 240 trial participants, of whom roughly 200 were given two doses of AZD1222 and around 26 were given two doses of MenACWY control vaccine. Enrollment into the trials was organized by age into subgroups of 18-55, 56-69 and 70-plus years, and those subgroups contained about 150, 27 and 61 TCR-sequenced participants, respectively. Findings and caveats that apply to the study as a whole: Reportedly, almost half of the unique spike-specific TCRs recognized epitopes lying outside the regions that are mutated in the B.1.351 and B.1.1.7 variants. Because no day 14 peak-response samples were available, repertoires were characterized only after the peak T cell response. Most participants were white British and females outnumbered males, and the authors suggested that clonal diversity may have been underestimated. The vaccine-associated CD4 TCRs covered the entire spike protein, and the dominant responses fell in regions 160-218 and 743-854. A significant rise in spike-specific TCR breadth and depth was observed after two AZD1222 doses relative to day 0 and relative to MenACWY recipients. Only five or six AZD1222 recipients were SARS-CoV-2 seropositive at baseline, limiting conclusions about previously exposed vaccinees. The 56-69-year group was small, and its depth increase did not reach significance, likely because of low power.

As encoded in the germline V gene, CDR1 is SGHRS while CDR2 is YFSETQ. The CDR3 spans 16 residues, from the cysteine through the phenylalanine. This entry keeps only the CDR3 DNA: 48 bases, framed from base 1. From V the trimming removes 4 bases and from J it removes 4 bases, while the gene matches leave 12 bases of the junction unaccounted for. To note about this clone: This clone's antigen is unknown. No base-level quality is on record; no much larger clone is a single base apart.

The CDR3 regions of human TCRbeta chains were analyzed by immunosequencing. Concerning the study's data processing: Repertoire TCRs were matched against a reference library of SARS-CoV-2-specific TCRs generated with the MIRA antigen-specificity platform. Breadth was defined as the fraction of unique TCRs that were SARS-CoV-2-associated. Depth was defined as the fraction of total T cells that were SARS-CoV-2-associated. Using the MIRA data, every spike-specific TCR was mapped to the spike region that the TCR reacted to and assigned to either a CD4 or a CD8 class. Log10-transformed breadth and depth values were compared by one-way ANOVA with Sidak's multiple comparisons tests. As stored in TCRdb, this immuneACCESS dataset retains in-frame rearrangements with V and J assigned. A fraction of the clones does not appear; measured against another copy, unresolved V genes explain less than half of the discrepancy, and the remainder lacks a known reason. V and J calls and clone size follow that table, whereas D and trimming were derived from the DNA. Counted in this sample were about 79,000 clones; more than 75% of them appeared once. The top ten clones comprise 20% to 25% of the sample.

The meaning of the sample's time point label: baseline before first vaccination. Vaccinee samples came from UK trials COV001 and COV002, including a single-blind randomized controlled phase 2/3 trial of AZD1222 (ChAdOx1 nCoV-19) in healthy adults. For TCRbeta chain sequencing, PBMC samples from trial participants were taken at day 0 and at day 28 after the second dose. The chain links TRBV5-1 with TRBJ1-2; TRBD1 agrees with 8 junctional bases. This clonotype was sampled from an adult in good health. The sequenced sample was peripheral blood, obtained on day 0 of AZD1222 vaccination. The CDR3 reads CASSEGGTGGAYGYTF. The bases are TGCGCCAGCAGCGAAGGAGGGACAGGAGGGGCCTATGGCTACACCTTC.